This T cell receptor beta chain came from a study of T cells after yellow fever vaccination. Study outcomes and limitations: The secondary response showed a weaker magnitude and a faster peak, day 5 versus 15.

This clonotype was observed many times. What it binds is unknown. The CDR3 consists of 14 residues. The germline V gene has CDR1 SEHNR and CDR2 FQNEAQ (reference sequence). V shed 4 bases and J shed 8 bases, with 12 bases lying between them. Each CDR3 protein is one row after TCRdb ran MiXCR on the 5' RACE reads. The table has tens of thousands of distinct CDR3 sequences, 5% to 6.5% seen once. V gene TRBV7-9 combines with J gene TRBJ1-6; weak D call: TRBD1 (5 bases). The source material was CD4+ T cells sorted from PBMCs, sampled more than 13 days after the first yellow fever vaccination. The sequence derives from a man in his late teens or twenties who received the YFV17D yellow fever vaccine. CDR3 in amino acids: CASSSEGPYSPLHF. The CDR3 nucleotides read TGTGCCAGCAGCTCTGAGGGACCATATTCACCCCTCCACTTT.